The next 2 T cell receptor beta chains were all read from a single sample in a study of blood T cells in healthy people across ages. A second about 7 to 11 cycle PCR used barcoded and J-beta primers. In TCRdb, the 5' RACE reads were re-called with MiXCR into one record per CDR3 protein. The sample includes 1.5 million to 2 million distinct CDR3 sequences, roughly 43% of them seen just once. Sequenced: blood. The receptor source for this set is a human donor in good health.

The J gene is TRBJ2-4, the V gene TRBV6-5, with 14 bases aligning to TRBD2. The last part of the DNA fits TRBJ2-7 better; the J call may be wrong. The CDR3 runs 19 residues. Looked up from germline, CDR1 is MNHEY and CDR2 is SVGAGI. The CDR3 region has the DNA TGTGCCAGCAGTTACGGACTAGCGGGGGGCTTTCCTGCGGGTCGCGAGCAGTACTTC. Translation: CASSYGLAGGFPAGREQYF.

The V call is TRBV15, the J call TRBJ2-7; no clear D gene. The V and J ends lost 1 base and 3 bases respectively, with 10 bases between them. This CDR3 region has 14 residues. Germline CDR1 and CDR2: LNHNV and YYDKDF (reference sequence). The CDR3 is CATSRGARNYEQYF. Written as DNA, the CDR3 is TGTGCCACCAGCAGAGGGGCCAGGAACTACGAGCAGTACTTC.